What follows is one T cell receptor (beta chain) and its context. No antigen is known for it. PCR used 60 Vbeta primers and 13 Jbeta primers. Some clones are missing from TCRdb's copy, which holds only in-frame ones; the method was immunoSEQ multiplex PCR. The repertoire has fewer than 100,000 clones, approximately 72% of them found once; the top ten carry approximately 6.4%. This specimen belongs to a study of cytomegalovirus exposure and HLA in healthy donors. The germline V and J ends were trimmed by 2 bases and 1 base, with 7 bases remaining between them. CDR3 length equals 14 residues. CDR1 is SGHNT, CDR2 YYREEE, per germline (reference sequence). Study-level results: Later, TCR association rates were found to vary by HLA locus, highest for DRB1 and lowest for HLA-C.

The sample consisted of PBMCs. The chain carries TRBV5-4 and TRBJ1-5; possible D gene TRBD1, 5 bases. This receptor was taken from a man between 35 and 55 years old in good health and CMV-seropositive. CDR3 sequence reads: CASSLTGSNQPQHF. The CDR3 DNA sequence: TGTGCCAGCAGCTTAACAGGCAGCAATCAGCCCCAGCATTTT.